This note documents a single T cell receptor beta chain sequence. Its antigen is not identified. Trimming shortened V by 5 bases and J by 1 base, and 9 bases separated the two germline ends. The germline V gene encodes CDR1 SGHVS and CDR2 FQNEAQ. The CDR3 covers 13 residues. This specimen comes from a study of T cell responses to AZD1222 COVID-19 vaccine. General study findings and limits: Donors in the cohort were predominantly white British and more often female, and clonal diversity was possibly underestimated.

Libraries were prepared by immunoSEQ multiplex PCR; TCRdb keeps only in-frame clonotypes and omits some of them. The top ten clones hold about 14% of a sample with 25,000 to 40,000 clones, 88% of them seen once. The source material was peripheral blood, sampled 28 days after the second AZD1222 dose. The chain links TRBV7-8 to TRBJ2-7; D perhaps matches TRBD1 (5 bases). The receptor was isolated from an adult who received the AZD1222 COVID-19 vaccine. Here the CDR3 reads CASSRDRSYEQYF. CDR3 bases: TGTGCCAGCAGCCGTGACAGATCCTACGAGCAGTACTTC.